These 8 T cell receptor beta chains came from one sample sequenced in a study of identical twins. TCRdb re-derived calls from the 5' RACE reads in MiXCR, one entry per CDR3 protein. The sample includes under 250,000 distinct CDR3 sequences, about 7.5% seen only once; the top ten take about 1.8%. The same sample was also studied in work on yellow fever vaccine responses in identical twins.

The sample taken for sequencing was memory (CD45RO+) T cells sorted from blood. The origin of the receptors is a young woman in good health.

This clonotype was seen repeatedly, ten times or more. The V call is TRBV6-2 or TRBV6-3, the J call TRBJ2-1; TRBD2 agrees at 8 bases. CDR1 and CDR2 from the germline V gene are MNHEY and SVGEGT. The CDR3 spans 19 residues. V was pared by 2 bases and J by 0 bases, with 12 bases of the junction left unmatched. CDR3 region: CASSYGRNSGTRSYNEQFF. DNA for the CDR3: TGTGCCAGCAGTTACGGGCGAAATAGCGGGACGCGCTCCTACAATGAGCAGTTCTTC.

This clonotype was detected many times. The rearrangement links TRBV4-2 to TRBJ2-2, with 7 bases identical to TRBD2. Per germline, CDR1 LGHNA and CDR2 YNFKEQ. V lost 6 bases, J lost 5 bases, and 12 bases stayed unmatched. This CDR3 has 16 residues. The DNA for the CDR3 is TGTGCCAGCAGTCGAGGGAGGGCCTCGGATACCGGGGAGCTGTTTTTT. Translating it yields CASSRGRASDTGELFF.

This clonotype was seen more than once but under ten times. The chain has TRBV7-9 and TRBJ2-7, with 8 bases fitting TRBD2. V gave up 1 base and J gave up 2 bases; unmatched junction bases: 4. The germline CDR1 and CDR2 sequences are SEHNR and FQNEAQ (reference sequence). CDR3 length: 15 residues. CDR3 coding DNA: TGTGCCAGCAGCTTAGGAAGCGGGAGCCCCTACGAGCAGTACTTC. Its protein product is CASSLGSGSPYEQYF.

The rearrangement uses TRBV19 and TRBJ1-5; TRBD1 might be the D (6 bases). This CDR3 region has 18 residues. The V gene's germline CDR1 is LNHDA and CDR2 SQIVND (reference sequence). V was cut by 5 bases and J by 4 bases, with 24 bases left in between. The CDR3 DNA reads as TGTGCCAGTAGTCAGTTGGGGACATCAAAGAAGGGGAATCAGCCCCAGCATTTT. Protein product: CASSQLGTSKKGNQPQHF.

This clonotype has just a few counts. The chain joins TRBV5-5 to TRBJ2-3, with 7 bases matching TRBD2. J gave up 6 bases and V 0 bases, and 7 bases lay outside the gene matches. The CDR3 extends over 15 amino acids. CDR1 is SGHKS, CDR2 YYEKEE, per germline (reference sequence). CDR3 nucleotide sequence: TGTGCCAGCAGCTTGGGGCTTGTGGGAGGGGATACGCAGTATTTT. This sequence encodes CASSLGLVGGDTQYF. The variable domain in full, completed from reference TRBV5-5 and TRBJ2-3, reads DAGVTQSPTHLIKTRGQQVTLRCSPISGHKSVSWYQQVLGQGPQFIFQYYEKEERGRGNFPDRFSARQFPNYSSELNVNALLLGDSALYLCASSLGLVGGDTQYFGPGTRLTVL.

The chain carries TRBV28 and TRBJ1-1; TRBD1 might be the D (5 bases). CDR3 length equals 15 residues. V lost 7 bases, J lost 4 bases, and 19 bases lay in between. Per the germline V gene, CDR1 is MDHEN and CDR2 is SYDVKM. This CDR3 is CASKLGGGVTTEAFF. CDR3 nucleotide sequence: TGTGCCAGCAAGTTAGGTGGGGGGGTGACCACTGAAGCTTTCTTT.

The CDR3 protein is CASSQDGGDLAFAGANVLTF. In nucleotides, the CDR3 is TGTGCCAGCAGCCAAGATGGGGGGGATTTGGCTTTTGCTGGGGCCAACGTCCTGACTTTC. V gene TRBV3-1 combines with J gene TRBJ2-6; 7 nucleotides agree with TRBD2. The CDR3 covers 20 residues. V dropped 0 bases and J dropped 2; count of bases not matched to a gene: 13. Germline values: CDR1 LGHDT, CDR2 YNNKEL (reference sequence).

This clonotype has more than one count but fewer than ten. The chain employs TRBV18 and TRBJ2-7; 10 bases agree with TRBD2. J gave up 5 bases and V 6 bases, and 13 bases lay outside the gene matches. The CDR3 extends over 16 amino acids. The germline CDR1 and CDR2 sequences are KGHSH and LQKENI. This CDR3 is CASSNPSSGSLNEQYF. Here the CDR3 DNA reads TGTGCCAGCTCGAACCCCTCTAGCGGGAGTTTGAACGAGCAGTACTTC.